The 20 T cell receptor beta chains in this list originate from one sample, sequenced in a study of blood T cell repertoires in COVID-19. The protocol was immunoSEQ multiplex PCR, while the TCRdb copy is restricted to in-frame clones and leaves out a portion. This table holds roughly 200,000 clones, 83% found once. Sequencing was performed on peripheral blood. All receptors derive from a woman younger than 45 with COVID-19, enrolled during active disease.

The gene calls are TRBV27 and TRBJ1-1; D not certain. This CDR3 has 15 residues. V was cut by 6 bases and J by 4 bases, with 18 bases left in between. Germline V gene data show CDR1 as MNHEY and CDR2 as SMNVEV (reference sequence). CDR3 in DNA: TGTGCCAGCAGACATAATGGGCTGGTACGCACTGAAGCTTTCTTT. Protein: CASRHNGLVRTEAFF.

In DNA form, the CDR3 reads TGTGCCAGCAGCGCTGGGAGGGCCGAGGGAAACGAGCAGTACTTC. It translates to CASSAGRAEGNEQYF. V is TRBV7-2 and J is TRBJ2-7; 7 bases agree with TRBD2. The CDR3 is 15 amino acids. Unmatched junction bases numbered 12, after V lost 5 bases and J lost 5 bases. Germline V gene lookup returns CDR1 SGHTA and CDR2 FQGNSA. The full variable domain, in which reference TRBV7-2 and TRBJ2-7 provide the parts outside the CDR3, is GAGVSQSPSNKVTEKGKDVELRCDPISGHTALYWYRQSLGQGLEFLIYFQGNSAPDKSGLPSDRFSAERTGGSVSTLTIQRTQQEDSAVYLCASSAGRAEGNEQYFGPGTRLTVT.

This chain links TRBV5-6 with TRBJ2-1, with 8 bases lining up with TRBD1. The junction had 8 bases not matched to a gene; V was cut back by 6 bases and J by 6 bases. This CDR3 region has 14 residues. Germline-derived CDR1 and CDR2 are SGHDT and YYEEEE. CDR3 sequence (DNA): TGTGCCAGCACTCTCGACAGGGGAGTCAATGAGCAGTTCTTC. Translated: CASTLDRGVNEQFF.

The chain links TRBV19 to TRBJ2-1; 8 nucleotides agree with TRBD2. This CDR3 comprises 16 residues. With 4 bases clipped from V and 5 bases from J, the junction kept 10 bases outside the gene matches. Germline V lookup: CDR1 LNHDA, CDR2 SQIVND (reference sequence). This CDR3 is CASSKDREGLDNEQFF. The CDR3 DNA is TGTGCCAGTAGTAAGGATCGGGAGGGCCTCGACAATGAGCAGTTCTTC.

CDR3 amino acids: CASSIQANTEAFF. The CDR3 nucleotides are TGTGCCAGTAGTATCCAAGCGAACACTGAAGCTTTCTTT. The rearrangement links TRBV19 to TRBJ1-1; D gene ambiguous. The CDR3 extends over 13 amino acids. Trimming cost V 3 bases and J 1 base, with 6 bases left between them. Germline V gene data show CDR1 as LNHDA and CDR2 as SQIVND (reference sequence). Based on the CDR3 plus reference TRBV19 and TRBJ1-1, the full variable domain is DGGITQSPKYLFRKEGQNVTLSCEQNLNHDAMYWYRQDPGQGLRLIYYSQIVNDFQKGDIAEGYSVSREKKESFPLTVTSAQKNPTAFYLCASSIQANTEAFFGQGTRLTVV.

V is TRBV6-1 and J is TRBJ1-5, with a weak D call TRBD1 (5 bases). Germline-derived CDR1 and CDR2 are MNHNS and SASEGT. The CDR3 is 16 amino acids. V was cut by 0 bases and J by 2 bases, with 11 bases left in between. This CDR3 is CASSEADGGGNQPQHF. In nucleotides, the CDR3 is TGTGCCAGCAGTGAAGCGGACGGGGGAGGCAATCAGCCCCAGCATTTT.

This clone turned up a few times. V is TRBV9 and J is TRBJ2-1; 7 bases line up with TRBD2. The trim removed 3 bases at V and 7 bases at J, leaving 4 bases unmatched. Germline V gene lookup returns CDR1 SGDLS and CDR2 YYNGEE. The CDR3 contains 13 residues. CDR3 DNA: TGTGCCAGCAGCGCGTTTAGCGGGAATGAGCAGTTCTTC. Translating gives CASSAFSGNEQFF.

The CDR3 bases are TGTGCCAGCAGTATCGAGCGATCCTACGAGCAGTACTTC. It specifies CASSIERSYEQYF. J is TRBJ2-7 and V is TRBV12-3 or TRBV12-4; no firm D call. Trimming cost V 5 bases and J 1 base, with 9 bases left between them. The CDR3 totals 13 residues.

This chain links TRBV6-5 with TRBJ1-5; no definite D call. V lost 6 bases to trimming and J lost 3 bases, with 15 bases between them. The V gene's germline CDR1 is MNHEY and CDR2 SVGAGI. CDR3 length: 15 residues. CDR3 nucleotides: TGTGCCAGCAGCCGTTACAGTGCCAACAATCAGCCCCAGCATTTT. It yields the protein CASSRYSANNQPQHF.

DNA of the CDR3: TGCGCCAGCTTTTTCGGACTAGCGGGATTGAACACCGGGGAGCTGTTTTTT. Translated, it gives CASFFGLAGLNTGELFF. V is TRBV5-1 and J is TRBJ2-2; 12 bases align to TRBD2. Germline values: CDR1 SGHRS, CDR2 YFSETQ. This CDR3 is 17 amino acids long. Trimming at V came to 7 bases and at J to 1 base, leaving 8 bases not matched to a gene.

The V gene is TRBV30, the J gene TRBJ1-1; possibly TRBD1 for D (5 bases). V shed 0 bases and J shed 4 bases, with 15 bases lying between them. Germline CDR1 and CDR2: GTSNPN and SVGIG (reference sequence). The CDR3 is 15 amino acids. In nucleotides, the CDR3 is TGTGCCTGGAGTGTATCGACGGGGGTAAGCACTGAAGCTTTCTTT. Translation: CAWSVSTGVSTEAFF.

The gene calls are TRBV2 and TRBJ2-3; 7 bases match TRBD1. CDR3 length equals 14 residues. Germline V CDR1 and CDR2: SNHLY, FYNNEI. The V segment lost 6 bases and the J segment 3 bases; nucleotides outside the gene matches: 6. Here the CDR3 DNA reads TGTGCCAGCAGCACCGGGACAGAGACAGATACGCAGTATTTT. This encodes CASSTGTETDTQYF. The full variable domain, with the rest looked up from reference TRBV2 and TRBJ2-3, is EPEVTQTPSHQVTQMGQEVILRCVPISNHLYFYWYRQILGQKVEFLVSFYNNEISEKSEIFDDQFSVERPDGSNFTLKIRSTKLEDSAMYFCASSTGTETDTQYFGPGTRLTVL.

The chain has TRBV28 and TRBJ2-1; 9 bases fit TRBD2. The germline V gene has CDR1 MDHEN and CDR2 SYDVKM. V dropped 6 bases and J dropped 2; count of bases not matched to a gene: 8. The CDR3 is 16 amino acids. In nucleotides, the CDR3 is TGTGCCAGCAGGGGGATAGCGGGGGCCCCCTACAATGAGCAGTTCTTC. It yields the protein CASRGIAGAPYNEQFF.

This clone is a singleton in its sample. The CDR3 loop is CASSFRGGSGNTIYF. In DNA, the CDR3 is TGTGCCAGCAGCTTTCGAGGGGGCAGCGGAAACACCATATATTTT. V gene TRBV11-3 combines with J gene TRBJ1-3, with 7 bases aligning to TRBD1. With 3 bases clipped from V and 4 bases from J, the junction kept 6 bases outside the gene matches. Looked up from germline, CDR1 is SGHNT and CDR2 is YENEEA. This CDR3 contains 15 residues.

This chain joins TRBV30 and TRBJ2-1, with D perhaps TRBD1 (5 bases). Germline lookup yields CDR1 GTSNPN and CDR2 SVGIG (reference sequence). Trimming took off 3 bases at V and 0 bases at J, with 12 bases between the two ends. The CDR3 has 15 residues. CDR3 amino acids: CAWRFQGVSYNEQFF. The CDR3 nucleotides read TGTGCCTGGAGGTTTCAGGGTGTCTCCTACAATGAGCAGTTCTTC.

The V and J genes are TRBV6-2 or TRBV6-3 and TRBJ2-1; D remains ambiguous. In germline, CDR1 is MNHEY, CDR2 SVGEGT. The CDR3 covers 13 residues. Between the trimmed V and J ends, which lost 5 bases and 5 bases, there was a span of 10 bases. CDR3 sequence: CASSPDSDNEQFF. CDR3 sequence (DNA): TGTGCCAGCAGTCCAGACTCAGACAATGAGCAGTTCTTC.

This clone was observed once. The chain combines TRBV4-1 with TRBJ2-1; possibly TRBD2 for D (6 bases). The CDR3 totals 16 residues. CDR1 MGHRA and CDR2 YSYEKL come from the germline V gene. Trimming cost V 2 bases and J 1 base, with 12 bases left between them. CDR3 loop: CASSQISGPSYNEQFF. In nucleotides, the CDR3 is TGCGCCAGCAGCCAAATAAGCGGGCCTTCCTACAATGAGCAGTTCTTC.

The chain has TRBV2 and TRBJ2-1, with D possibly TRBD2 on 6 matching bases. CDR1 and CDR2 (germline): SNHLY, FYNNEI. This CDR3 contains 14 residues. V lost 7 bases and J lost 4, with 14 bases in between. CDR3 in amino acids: CASNRGGGYNEQFF. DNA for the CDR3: TGTGCCAGCAACCGGGGAGGAGGTTACAATGAGCAGTTCTTC.

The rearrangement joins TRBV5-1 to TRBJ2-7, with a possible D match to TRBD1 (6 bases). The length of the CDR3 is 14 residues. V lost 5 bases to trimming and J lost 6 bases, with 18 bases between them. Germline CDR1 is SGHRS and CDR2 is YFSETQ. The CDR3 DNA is TGCGCCAGCAGTCAATCCGGGACACCGTCCGAGCAGTACTTC. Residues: CASSQSGTPSEQYF.

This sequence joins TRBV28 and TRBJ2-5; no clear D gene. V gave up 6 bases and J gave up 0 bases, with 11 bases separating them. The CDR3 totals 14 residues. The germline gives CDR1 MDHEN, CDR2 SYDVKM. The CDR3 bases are TGTGCCAGCAGACCGGAGCCGTACCAAGAGACCCAGTACTTC. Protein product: CASRPEPYQETQYF.